What follows are 9 T cell receptor beta chains derived from one specimen sequenced in a study of shared clonotypes between healthy human individuals. TCRdb keeps only in-frame clones here, not all; method: immunoSEQ multiplex PCR. The data show about 100,000 clones, with 60% to 70% seen just once and 50% held by the top ten. Material for sequencing was memory CD8+ T cells sorted from blood. Subset described: CD45RO+ cells pooled with CCR7-negative TemRA cells. The source of these receptors is a man aged 25 to 40 in good health.

The CDR3 DNA follows: TGTGCCAGCAGCATGTCTAGCGACGGAACCGGGGAGCTGTTTTTT. The encoded protein is CASSMSSDGTGELFF. The chain is built from TRBV6-1 and TRBJ2-2, with D possibly TRBD2 on 6 matching bases. Germline V gene sequence: CDR1 MNHNS, CDR2 SASEGT. The CDR3 extends over 15 amino acids. V dropped 6 bases and J dropped 5 bases, with 16 bases sitting between them.

V is TRBV29-1 and J is TRBJ2-2; possibly TRBD2 for D (6 bases). V lost 7 bases, J lost 4 bases, and 19 bases lay in between. The CDR3 is 15 residues long. Germline loops: CDR1 SQVTM, CDR2 ANQGSEA. The CDR3 loop reads CSAPSEGDRTGELFF. The CDR3 region has the DNA TGCAGCGCCCCTAGCGAGGGAGATCGCACCGGGGAGCTGTTTTTT.

This clone was counted a single time. The gene calls are TRBV10-3 and TRBJ2-2; 12 bases map to TRBD1. The CDR3 sequence is 16 residues long. Germline values: CDR1 ENHRY, CDR2 SYGVKD. Trimming cost V 8 bases and J 6 bases; bases outside gene matches: 10. CDR3 DNA sequence: TGTGCCATCGACCCCGGGACAGGGGGCGAAGCCGGGGAGCTGTTTTTT. Protein sequence: CAIDPGTGGEAGELFF.

This clone was seen once. Other nucleotide sequences in the sample specify the same CDR3. CDR3 in amino acids: CATSRDLSYNEQFF. CDR3 coding DNA: TGTGCCACCAGCAGAGATCTTAGTTACAATGAGCAGTTCTTC. V gene TRBV15 combines with J gene TRBJ2-1; no clear D. Per the germline V gene, CDR1 is LNHNV and CDR2 is YYDKDF (reference sequence). The CDR3 runs 14 residues. With 0 bases removed from V and 4 bases from J, the gap between germline ends came to 7 bases.

This chain uses TRBV5-1 with TRBJ2-2; D call uncertain. The germline V and J ends were trimmed by 0 bases and 6 bases, with 9 bases remaining between them. The V gene's germline CDR1 is SGHRS and CDR2 YFSETQ. There are 14 residues in the CDR3. The CDR3 loop reads CASSLAQSPGELFF. CDR3 DNA sequence: TGCGCCAGCAGCTTGGCTCAGTCGCCCGGGGAGCTGTTTTTT.

V and J are TRBV29-1 and TRBJ2-7; possible D gene TRBD2, 6 bases. From germline, CDR1 is SQVTM and CDR2 ANQGSEA. The CDR3 extends over 13 amino acids. V gave up 7 bases and J gave up 2 bases, with 15 bases separating them. CDR3 nucleotide sequence: TGCAGCGGAGCCGGGACGGGGGCCTACGAGCAGTACTTC. Amino acid sequence: CSGAGTGAYEQYF.

The chain combines TRBV7-2 with TRBJ2-2; D might be TRBD2 (5 bases). The CDR3 spans 15 residues. V lost 3 bases and J lost 5, with 13 bases in between. Germline lookup yields CDR1 SGHTA and CDR2 FQGNSA. The CDR3 DNA is TGTGCCAGCAGCTTTGGCGGGCTAGCAACCGGGGAGCTGTTTTTT. Its protein product is CASSFGGLATGELFF.

V and J are TRBV18 and TRBJ2-1, with 10 bases matching TRBD2. The CDR3 has 17 amino acids. V lost 0 bases to trimming and J lost 6 bases; unmatched junction nucleotides: 8. Germline loops: CDR1 KGHSH, CDR2 LQKENI. In DNA form, the CDR3 reads TGTGCCAGCTCACCACCCCATCTAGCGGGAGTATTCAATGAGCAGTTCTTC. Its protein product is CASSPPHLAGVFNEQFF.

The rearrangement links TRBV19 to TRBJ2-5, with a tentative D call TRBD2 (5 bases). This CDR3 is built from 17 residues. Trimming cost V 0 bases and J 1 base, with 15 bases left between them. Germline V gives CDR1 LNHDA, CDR2 SQIVND (reference sequence). The CDR3 reads CASSIETALGVQETQYF. The CDR3 nucleotides read TGTGCCAGTAGTATAGAGACCGCTCTCGGGGTCCAAGAGACCCAGTACTTC.